A single sample is the source of the 25 T cell receptor beta chains below, sequenced in a study of CD8+CD57+ T cells in acquired aplastic anemia. TCR beta VDJ and CDR3 profiles were obtained from a genomic DNA template. Each CDR3 protein is one row after TCRdb ran MiXCR on the reads. The sample yields 35,000 to 45,000 distinct CDR3 sequences, 68% seen once. Sequences were obtained from sorted CD4+, CD8+, or CD8+CD57+ T cells (not recorded which) from PBMCs. The receptors derive from a human donor in good health, serving as a control.

The CDR3 sequence: CASSTESGASYEQYF. The CDR3 nucleotides read TGTGCCAGTAGTACGGAGTCAGGCGCTTCCTACGAGCAGTACTTC. The V and J genes are TRBV19 and TRBJ2-7; D unclear. The germline CDR1 and CDR2 sequences are LNHDA and SQIVND (reference sequence). Trimming pared 4 bases from V and 1 base from J, leaving 14 bases between. The CDR3 contains 15 residues.

The J gene is TRBJ2-7, the V gene TRBV29-1; D not resolved. In germline, CDR1 is SQVTM, CDR2 ANQGSEA. CDR3 length equals 11 residues. Trimming stripped 4 bases from V and 3 bases from J, with 7 bases between. The CDR3 DNA sequence: TGCAGCGTTGGGCACAACTACGAGCAGTACTTC. As protein: CSVGHNYEQYF.

In its sample, this clonotype was seen many times. The DNA of the CDR3 is TGTGCCAGCAGTTACCAGTGGATTAGCAATCAGCCCCAGCATTTT. Encoded protein: CASSYQWISNQPQHF. V usage is TRBV6-6 and J usage is TRBJ1-5; D ambiguous. The CDR3 is 15 residues long. With 2 bases removed from V and 0 bases from J, the gap between germline ends came to 8 bases. Germline V lookup: CDR1 MNHNY, CDR2 SVGAGI (reference sequence).

The chain uses TRBV11-1 and TRBJ1-5; 8 positions agree with TRBD1. The V segment lost 0 bases and the J segment 3 bases; nucleotides outside the gene matches: 10. Germline CDR1 reads SGHAT; CDR2 reads FQDESV (reference sequence). This CDR3 spans 18 amino acids. CDR3 amino acids: CASSLALGDRSFNQPQHF. The DNA of the CDR3 is TGTGCCAGCAGCTTAGCGCTGGGGGACAGGAGCTTCAATCAGCCCCAGCATTTT.

There are many counts of this clonotype. V gene TRBV5-8 combines with J gene TRBJ2-5; 9 nucleotides match TRBD1. Germline CDR1 SGHTS, CDR2 YDEGEE. CDR3 length: 15 amino acids. The J segment lost 5 bases and the V segment lost 2 bases, leaving 7 bases of the junction unmatched. The CDR3 sequence: CASSLVTGGQETQYF. The CDR3 nucleotides are TGTGCCAGCAGCTTAGTGACAGGGGGACAGGAGACCCAGTACTTC.

The CDR3 DNA sequence: TGCAGCGTTGAAGTAGGGTCGGTGCACTATGGCTACACCTTC. Translated, it gives CSVEVGSVHYGYTF. J is TRBJ1-2 and V is TRBV29-1; D uncertain. Germline values: CDR1 SQVTM, CDR2 ANQGSEA. This CDR3 contains 14 residues. V lost 1 base to trimming and J lost 3 bases, with 12 bases between them.

The rearrangement joins TRBV4-1 to TRBJ1-1; D remains unclear. CDR1 and CDR2 from the germline V gene are MGHRA and YSYEKL. V lost 4 bases and J lost 4, with 16 bases in between. CDR3 length: 15 amino acids. CDR3 sequence (DNA): TGCGCCAGCAGCCCTACATCGGATGGAGGCACTGAAGCTTTCTTT. This sequence encodes CASSPTSDGGTEAFF.

V gene TRBV29-1 combines with J gene TRBJ1-1; D not certain. Trimming pared 3 bases from V and 0 bases from J, leaving 8 bases between. The germline CDR1 and CDR2 sequences are SQVTM and ANQGSEA. The CDR3 is made up of 13 amino acids. The CDR3 DNA follows: TGCAGCGTTGAGGGTCGCCTGAACACTGAAGCTTTCTTT. It codes for CSVEGRLNTEAFF.

This clonotype qualifies as medium-sized. The chain recombines TRBV24-1 with TRBJ1-5; the match to TRBD1 covers 8 bases. Unmatched junction bases numbered 1, after V lost 6 bases and J lost 1 base. This CDR3 is 14 amino acids long. Germline V gene lookup returns CDR1 KGHDR and CDR2 SFDVKD. CDR3 sequence reads: CATSRQGSNQPQHF. The CDR3 DNA is TGTGCCACCAGTAGACAGGGGAGCAATCAGCCCCAGCATTTT.

Ten or more counts support this clonotype. CDR3 DNA sequence: TGTGCCAGCGGTCCCTCTTCAGGGGTTCTTCAGCCCCAGCATTTT. Residues: CASGPSSGVLQPQHF. The J gene is TRBJ1-5, the V gene TRBV12-3 or TRBV12-4, with D tentatively TRBD1 (6 bases). The CDR3 extends over 15 amino acids. V was shortened by 8 bases and J by 6 bases, with 20 bases between the two germline ends.

As to this clonotype: Lacking the conserved final phenylalanine or tryptophan, this CDR3 likely reflects a read error. This chain uses TRBV16 with TRBJ2-5; D unclear. The CDR3 contains 12 residues. V lost 0 bases to trimming and J lost 5 bases, with 4 bases between them. Germline-derived CDR1 and CDR2 are KGHSY and FQNENV. The CDR3 loop reads CASSQSGETQYL. CDR3 coding DNA: TGTGCCAGCAGCCAATCAGGCGAGACCCAGTACCTC.

V gene TRBV11-2 combines with J gene TRBJ2-7; 9 bases are a match to TRBD1. The ends lost 5 bases at V and 2 bases at J; junction bases unmatched: 10. The CDR3 has 16 residues. Germline V CDR1 and CDR2: SGHAT, FQNNGV. The CDR3 DNA follows: TGTGCCAGCAGCCTTGGTATGGGACAGGGTCCCTACGAGCAGTACTTC. This translates into CASSLGMGQGPYEQYF.

By share of the sample, this clonotype is medium-sized. This chain connects TRBV19 to TRBJ2-2; D ambiguous. Germline V gene lookup returns CDR1 LNHDA and CDR2 SQIVND (reference sequence). CDR3 length equals 13 residues. V shed 8 bases and J shed 6 bases, with 13 bases lying between them. The CDR3 DNA reads as TGTGCCAGTGCAGTCCCCGGGCCCGGGGAGCTGTTTTTT. Translating gives CASAVPGPGELFF.

The chain joins TRBV7-9 to TRBJ2-3; D possibly corresponds to TRBD2 (5 bases). Germline CDR1 is SEHNR and CDR2 is FQNEAQ (reference sequence). V was shortened by 5 bases and J by 5 bases, with 11 bases between the two germline ends. The CDR3 runs to 13 residues. The CDR3 coding sequence is TGTGCCAGCAGCCACCCCCGGGAAGATACGCAGTATTTT. Translation gives CASSHPREDTQYF.

A remark on this clonotype: At one end the junction does not follow the germline gene, possibly because of a read error. The rearrangement joins TRBV10-2 to TRBJ2-7, with 8 bases fitting TRBD1. CDR3 length equals 17 residues. Germline V CDR1 and CDR2: WSHSY, SAAADI. The CDR3 loop reads CASTTDREEASSYGQYF. CDR3 coding DNA: TGCGCCAGCACCACGGACAGGGAGGAGGCCAGCAGCTACGGGCAGTACTTC.

This clonotype was detected many times. This chain joins TRBV28 and TRBJ1-4; D might be TRBD1 (5 bases). Germline CDR1 and CDR2: MDHEN and SYDVKM. The CDR3 contains 12 residues. The V end was cut by 9 bases, the J end by 7 bases, with 12 bases between. DNA for the CDR3: TGTGCCAGTAAGAGGGACTCTGAAAAACTGTTTTTT. Protein product: CASKRDSEKLFF.

V usage is TRBV15 and J usage is TRBJ2-7, with 14 bases aligning to TRBD2. J lost 3 bases, V lost 5 bases, and 6 bases had no gene match. Germline V gene data show CDR1 as LNHNV and CDR2 as YYDKDF (reference sequence). The CDR3 is 16 amino acids. The CDR3 spells CATSGGLAGVFYEQYF. The CDR3 DNA reads as TGTGCCACCAGCGGGGGACTAGCGGGAGTCTTCTACGAGCAGTACTTC. Variable domain in full (rest from reference TRBV15 and TRBJ2-7): DAMVIQNPRYQVTQFGKPVTLSCSQTLNHNVMYWYQQKSSQAPKLLFHYYDKDFNNEADTPDNFQSRRPNTSFCFLDIRSPGLGDTAMYLCATSGGLAGVFYEQYFGPGTRLTVT.

The V and J genes are TRBV10-1 and TRBJ2-1; perhaps TRBD2 as D (5 bases). The CDR3 loop spans 14 amino acids. Trimming left V 5 bases short and J 5 bases short, with 13 bases between. CDR1 WNHNN and CDR2 SYGVQD come from the germline V gene (reference sequence). CDR3 sequence (DNA): TGCGCCAGCAGTTACGGGATTTACGACAATGAGCAGTTCTTC. This codes for CASSYGIYDNEQFF.

The chain joins TRBV11-1 to TRBJ2-1; 13 bases line up with TRBD2. This CDR3 region has 15 residues. The germline V gene has CDR1 SGHAT and CDR2 FQDESV (reference sequence). V dropped 5 bases and J dropped 8; count of bases not matched to a gene: 6. This CDR3 reads CASSRRTSGGDEQFF. In DNA form, the CDR3 reads TGTGCCAGCAGCCGAAGGACTAGCGGGGGCGATGAGCAGTTCTTC.

This clonotype came up many times. J is TRBJ1-2 and V is TRBV3-1; D gene uncertain. Trimming removed 2 bases at V and 3 bases at J, with 13 bases between. The V gene's germline CDR1 is LGHDT and CDR2 YNNKEL (reference sequence). The CDR3 has 15 amino acids. The CDR3 is CASSQQQVGDYGYTF. The CDR3 DNA is TGTGCCAGCAGCCAACAGCAGGTCGGGGACTATGGCTACACCTTC.

The V and J genes are TRBV29-1 and TRBJ2-5, with D maybe TRBD1 (6 bases). The CDR3 runs to 10 residues. Germline V lookup: CDR1 SQVTM, CDR2 ANQGSEA. V gave up 7 bases and J gave up 7 bases, with 10 bases separating them. Written as DNA, the CDR3 is TGCAGCGCGAAGACAGGGACCCAGTACTTC. Translated: CSAKTGTQYF.

This clonotype has just one count. This sequence joins TRBV10-2 and TRBJ2-1, with D perhaps assigned TRBD1 or TRBD2 (6 bases each). With 0 bases removed from V and 8 bases from J, the gap between germline ends came to 14 bases. Germline CDR1 reads WSHSY; CDR2 reads SAAADI. CDR3 length equals 15 residues. This CDR3 is CASSESTGANYEQFF. CDR3 sequence (DNA): TGCGCCAGCAGTGAGTCCACGGGGGCCAACTATGAGCAGTTCTTC.

The V and J genes are TRBV20-1 and TRBJ2-7, with no clear D. CDR3 length equals 11 residues. Trimming removed 1 base from V and 5 bases from J, with 6 bases in between. From germline, CDR1 is DFQATT and CDR2 SNEGSKA (reference sequence). The CDR3 sequence is CSARGINEQYF. The CDR3 bases are TGCAGTGCTAGAGGTATAAACGAGCAGTACTTC.

The gene calls are TRBV10-3 and TRBJ1-5; tentatively, D is TRBD1 (6 bases). The CDR3 extends over 15 amino acids. V lost 0 bases, J lost 4 bases, and 10 bases lay in between. Germline lookup yields CDR1 ENHRY and CDR2 SYGVKD. CDR3 loop: CAISESTGKNQPQHF. The CDR3 nucleotides are TGTGCCATCAGTGAGTCGACAGGCAAGAATCAGCCCCAGCATTTT.

This chain links TRBV2 with TRBJ1-1; D is unresolved. The CDR3 runs to 14 residues. The germline V and J ends were trimmed by 6 bases and 1 base, with 12 bases remaining between them. CDR1 SNHLY and CDR2 FYNNEI come from the germline V gene. The CDR3 DNA reads as TGTGCCAGCAGGGATGGACTTCCGAACACTGAAGCTTTCTTT. It specifies CASRDGLPNTEAFF.